These 30 T cell receptor beta chains came from one sample sequenced in a study of T cell responses to AZD1222 COVID-19 vaccine. Method: immunoSEQ multiplex PCR; TCRdb's copy keeps in-frame clones and lacks some. The sample has 120,000 or so clones, 88% seen once; the top ten hold around 5%. The sample consisted of peripheral blood, taken on day 0 of AZD1222 vaccination. The source is an adult in good health.

The chain couples TRBV7-2 to TRBJ2-7; 11 bases fit TRBD2. The V gene's germline CDR1 is SGHTA and CDR2 FQGNSA. J was trimmed by 4 bases and V by 1 base; bases with no gene match: 12. The CDR3 consists of 18 residues. CDR3 loop: CASSLGLAGGYAGYEQYF. The CDR3 nucleotides are TGTGCCAGCAGCTTAGGGCTAGCGGGGGGCTACGCTGGTTACGAGCAGTACTTC.

This chain joins TRBV28 and TRBJ1-5; TRBD1 agrees at 10 bases. Looked up from germline, CDR1 is MDHEN and CDR2 is SYDVKM. There are 17 residues in the CDR3. V lost 10 bases and J lost 0; bases outside the gene matches: 12. The CDR3 sequence: CATIPGDRGYSNQPQHF. CDR3 DNA: TGTGCCACAATTCCCGGGGACAGGGGATATAGCAATCAGCCCCAGCATTTT.

The chain is built from TRBV6-6 and TRBJ1-3; unclear D gene. Per the germline V gene, CDR1 is MNHNY and CDR2 is SVGAGI (reference sequence). The CDR3 length is 12 residues. Trimming cost V 7 bases and J 0 bases, with 4 bases left between them. The CDR3 region is CASNPSGNTIYF. In nucleotides, the CDR3 is TGTGCCAGCAACCCCTCTGGAAACACCATATATTTT.

The rearrangement links TRBV7-9 to TRBJ2-7; the D is unclear. CDR3 length: 13 residues. Per germline, CDR1 SEHNR and CDR2 FQNEAQ (reference sequence). Trimming removed 4 bases from V and 3 bases from J, with 10 bases in between. The CDR3 nucleotides are TGTGCCAGCAGCTCCGGGCCCGACTACGAGCAGTACTTC. Encoded protein: CASSSGPDYEQYF. Full variable domain (rest looked up from reference TRBV7-9 and TRBJ2-7): DTGVSQNPRHKITKRGQNVTFRCDPISEHNRLYWYRQTLGQGPEFLTYFQNEAQLEKSRLLSDRFSAERPKGSFSTLEIQRTEQGDSAMYLCASSSGPDYEQYFGPGTRLTVT.

The gene calls are TRBV6-2 or TRBV6-3 and TRBJ1-5; 8 nucleotides agree with TRBD1. CDR1 and CDR2 (germline): MNHEY, SVGEGT. V dropped 6 bases and J dropped 3; count of bases not matched to a gene: 7. The CDR3 is 15 amino acids. The CDR3 loop is CASSGGQGFNQPQHF. The DNA of the CDR3 is TGTGCCAGCAGCGGAGGACAGGGCTTCAATCAGCCCCAGCATTTT.

The gene calls are TRBV29-1 and TRBJ1-2; possibly TRBD1 for D (5 bases). The CDR3 loop spans 11 amino acids. The germline gives CDR1 SQVTM, CDR2 ANQGSEA. With 4 bases removed from V and 8 bases from J, the gap between germline ends came to 11 bases. CDR3 residues: CSVARGDGYTF. CDR3 nucleotide sequence: TGCAGCGTTGCGCGGGGCGACGGCTACACCTTC.

The V call is TRBV24-1, the J call TRBJ1-3; D remains ambiguous. The germline CDR1 and CDR2 sequences are KGHDR and SFDVKD. The CDR3 consists of 16 residues. V was pared by 5 bases and J by 0 bases, with 13 bases between. CDR3 sequence (DNA): TGTGCCACCAGTGGAGGAAACACGAGCTCTGGAAACACCATATATTTT. This gives the protein CATSGGNTSSGNTIYF.

The chain is built from TRBV7-9 and TRBJ1-2, with 10 bases lining up with TRBD1. Germline CDR1 reads SEHNR; CDR2 reads FQNEAQ (reference sequence). The junction had 5 bases not matched to a gene; V was cut back by 7 bases and J by 6 bases. This CDR3 spans 13 amino acids. CDR3 loop: CASTWTGGDGYTF. The CDR3 DNA is TGTGCCAGCACCTGGACAGGGGGTGATGGCTACACCTTC.

CDR3 bases: TGTGCCAGCGGGCAACTCGAGTACGAGCAGTACTTC. Its protein product is CASGQLEYEQYF. This chain connects TRBV12-3 or TRBV12-4 to TRBJ2-7, with D unresolved. V lost 8 bases and J lost 4, with 12 bases in between. There are 12 residues in the CDR3.

V and J are TRBV3-1 (or the pseudogene TRBV3-2) and TRBJ1-1; no definite D call. The V gene's germline CDR1 is LGHDT and CDR2 YNNKEL (reference sequence). Trimming pared 0 bases from V and 4 bases from J, leaving 9 bases between. The CDR3 runs 14 residues. CDR3 region: CASSQDEGGTEAFF. For the CDR3, the DNA is TGTGCCAGCAGCCAAGATGAGGGAGGCACTGAAGCTTTCTTT.

This rearrangement joins TRBV29-1 to TRBJ1-2; D call uncertain. Trimming removed 5 bases from V and 6 bases from J, with 7 bases in between. Germline CDR1 is SQVTM and CDR2 is ANQGSEA. The CDR3 runs to 10 residues. The CDR3 reads CSVSPHGYTF. The CDR3 DNA is TGCAGCGTTAGCCCCCATGGCTACACCTTC.

The chain employs TRBV29-1 and TRBJ2-3; the match to TRBD1 covers 8 bases. V was clipped by 4 bases and J by 2 bases; unmatched bases: 5. The CDR3 sequence is 14 residues long. Germline CDR1 is SQVTM and CDR2 is ANQGSEA. CDR3 nucleotide sequence: TGCAGCGTTGTAATGCAGGGGGCCACAGATACGCAGTATTTT. Amino acid sequence: CSVVMQGATDTQYF.

The count of this clone is one. V gene TRBV28 combines with J gene TRBJ2-2; 8 bases are shared with TRBD2. Looked up from germline, CDR1 is MDHEN and CDR2 is SYDVKM. The CDR3 is 15 amino acids. V trimming: 3 bases; J trimming: 5 bases; junction bases outside the gene matches: 5. The CDR3 bases are TGTGCCAGCAGTTTTCTCGGGGGGGCGACCGGGGAGCTGTTTTTT. It specifies CASSFLGGATGELFF.

The CDR3 protein is CANPGGRQGHPRSYEQYF. The CDR3 bases are TGTGCCAATCCAGGGGGGAGACAGGGCCATCCAAGATCCTACGAGCAGTACTTC. The J gene is TRBJ2-7, the V gene TRBV24-1; the D gene is possibly TRBD1 (7 bases). V was shortened by 11 bases and J by 1 base, with 29 bases between the two germline ends. CDR1 and CDR2 (germline): KGHDR, SFDVKD. The CDR3 totals 18 residues.

J is TRBJ2-1 and V is TRBV5-1; no clear D gene. The CDR3 sequence is 13 residues long. The germline V gene encodes CDR1 SGHRS and CDR2 YFSETQ. V was cut by 4 bases and J by 0 bases, with 5 bases left in between. Here the CDR3 reads CASSKSSYNEQFF. The CDR3 coding sequence is TGCGCCAGCAGCAAGAGCTCCTACAATGAGCAGTTCTTC.

The gene calls are TRBV24-1 and TRBJ1-2, with D hard to call. Germline V gene lookup returns CDR1 KGHDR and CDR2 SFDVKD. The CDR3 totals 12 residues. V was clipped by 2 bases and J by 4 bases, with 4 bases between them. CDR3 amino acids: CATSDWAYGYTF. CDR3 in DNA: TGTGCCACCAGTGATTGGGCCTATGGCTACACCTTC.

The chain combines TRBV7-2 with TRBJ2-7; 10 bases match TRBD2. The trim removed 0 bases at V and 5 bases at J, leaving 4 bases unmatched. The CDR3 has 15 amino acids. Germline V CDR1 and CDR2: SGHTA, FQGNSA. The DNA of the CDR3 is TGTGCCAGCAGCTTAGCTAGCGGGGGGTCGAACGAGCAGTACTTC. Translation gives CASSLASGGSNEQYF.

This chain joins TRBV7-2 and TRBJ1-4; 9 bases align to TRBD1. The germline gives CDR1 SGHTA, CDR2 FQGNSA. CDR3 length: 16 residues. Trimming took 2 bases from V and 5 from J; bases not matched to a gene: 6. CDR3 nucleotides: TGTGCCAGCAGCTTAACCTACAGGGGGCCAAATGAAAAACTGTTTTTT. Translation gives CASSLTYRGPNEKLFF.

This clone turned up a few times. The chain uses TRBV29-1 and TRBJ1-2; D ambiguous. CDR1 and CDR2 from the germline V gene are SQVTM and ANQGSEA. CDR3 length equals 11 residues. Trimming cost V 4 bases and J 2 bases, with 5 bases left between them. The CDR3 reads CSVALNYGYTF. DNA of the CDR3: TGCAGCGTTGCATTGAACTATGGCTACACCTTC.

The gene calls are TRBV13 and TRBJ1-4; D uncertain. This CDR3 has 14 amino acids. Germline CDR1 PRHDT, CDR2 FYEKMQ (reference sequence). V was shortened by 0 bases and J by 10 bases, with 12 bases between the two germline ends. The CDR3 loop is CASSLGETYGKLFF. CDR3 sequence (DNA): TGTGCCAGCAGCTTAGGAGAAACGTATGGAAAACTGTTTTTT.

V usage is TRBV20-1 and J usage is TRBJ2-7, with a weak D call TRBD1 (5 bases). Trimming pared 3 bases from V and 5 bases from J, leaving 20 bases between. The CDR3 sequence is 15 residues long. Per the germline V gene, CDR1 is DFQATT and CDR2 is SNEGSKA (reference sequence). The CDR3 DNA is TGCAGTGCTAGTAAACCCCCCTCGGGCAGGGACGAGCAGTACTTC. Translation: CSASKPPSGRDEQYF.

This clone was observed a handful of times. Other DNA sequences in the sample encode the same CDR3. V usage is TRBV7-9 and J usage is TRBJ1-1; D gene uncertain. The CDR3 totals 13 residues. V gave up 0 bases and J gave up 5 bases, with 7 bases separating them. Germline lookup yields CDR1 SEHNR and CDR2 FQNEAQ (reference sequence). In DNA form, the CDR3 reads TGTGCCAGCAGCTTAGCTGAGGGAACTGAAGCTTTCTTT. This gives the protein CASSLAEGTEAFF. Combining the CDR3 with reference TRBV7-9 and TRBJ1-1 gives the whole variable domain DTGVSQNPRHKITKRGQNVTFRCDPISEHNRLYWYRQTLGQGPEFLTYFQNEAQLEKSRLLSDRFSAERPKGSFSTLEIQRTEQGDSAMYLCASSLAEGTEAFFGQGTRLTVV.

CDR3 in DNA: TGCGCCAGCAGCCAAGTTTCAGGTCTAGCGGCAAACAATGAGCAGTTCTTC. The encoded protein is CASSQVSGLAANNEQFF. The rearrangement uses TRBV4-1 and TRBJ2-1; 7 bases match TRBD2. Trimming removed 1 base from V and 5 bases from J; junction bases left unmatched: 11. This CDR3 has 17 amino acids. From germline, CDR1 is MGHRA and CDR2 YSYEKL.

The rearrangement uses TRBV11-1 and TRBJ2-7; D is unclear. Germline loops: CDR1 SGHAT, CDR2 FQDESV (reference sequence). The CDR3 is made up of 12 amino acids. V was clipped by 1 base and J by 0 bases, with 1 base between them. CDR3 DNA: TGTGCCAGCAGCTTAGGCTCCTACGAGCAGTACTTC. Its translation is CASSLGSYEQYF.

J is TRBJ2-1 and V is TRBV7-2; TRBD2 aligns across 10 bases. V was clipped by 4 bases and J by 6 bases; unmatched bases: 9. CDR3 length: 16 amino acids. CDR1 is SGHTA and CDR2 is FQGNSA in the germline V gene. The CDR3: CASSSDPSGGSNEQFF. The CDR3 DNA reads TGTGCCAGCAGCTCAGACCCTAGCGGGGGAAGCAATGAGCAGTTCTTC.

The CDR3 DNA sequence: TGTGCCAGCAGCTCCTCAGGGGGCGCTGGGTATGGCTACACCTTC. Translation gives CASSSSGGAGYGYTF. The chain has TRBV7-2 and TRBJ1-2, with 8 positions matching TRBD1. Trimming removed 4 bases from V and 5 bases from J; junction bases left unmatched: 9. CDR3 length equals 15 residues. The germline CDR1 and CDR2 sequences are SGHTA and FQGNSA.

This clone was detected only once. This chain links TRBV6-5 with TRBJ2-7; 9 positions match TRBD2. Germline lookup yields CDR1 MNHEY and CDR2 SVGAGI. V shed 6 bases and J 0 bases; nucleotides not matched to a gene: 6. The CDR3 has 15 amino acids. CDR3 in DNA: TGTGCCAGCAGGGCTAGCGGGATGAGCTCCTACGAGCAGTACTTC. Translation gives CASRASGMSSYEQYF.

V and J are TRBV10-3 and TRBJ2-1, with D perhaps TRBD1 or TRBD2 (6 bases each). With 4 bases removed from V and 4 bases from J, the gap between germline ends came to 11 bases. This CDR3 has 14 amino acids. The germline V gene has CDR1 ENHRY and CDR2 SYGVKD. The CDR3 nucleotides read TGTGCCATCAGTGCTAGGGGGGAGTACAATGAGCAGTTCTTC. This codes for CAISARGEYNEQFF.

The chain employs TRBV5-1 and TRBJ1-1; D is possibly TRBD1 (5 bases). Deletions cut 4 bases from V and 0 bases from J, with 10 bases between. CDR1 and CDR2 (germline): SGHRS, YFSETQ. CDR3 length: 14 amino acids. The CDR3 sequence: CASSLGRLNTEAFF. The CDR3, as DNA: TGCGCCAGCAGCCTGGGACGGTTGAACACTGAAGCTTTCTTT. Variable domain in full (rest from reference TRBV5-1 and TRBJ1-1): KAGVTQTPRYLIKTRGQQVTLSCSPISGHRSVSWYQQTPGQGLQFLFEYFSETQRNKGNFPGRFSGRQFSNSRSEMNVSTLELGDSALYLCASSLGRLNTEAFFGQGTRLTVV.

The chain carries TRBV28 and TRBJ2-1, with 8 bases fitting TRBD1. Per the germline V gene, CDR1 is MDHEN and CDR2 is SYDVKM. The V segment lost 5 bases and the J segment 4 bases; nucleotides outside the gene matches: 7. CDR3 length: 15 amino acids. The CDR3 region is CASSGRDRRYNEQFF. Here the CDR3 DNA reads TGTGCCAGCAGTGGCCGGGACAGGAGATACAATGAGCAGTTCTTC.